The entry below gives a single T cell receptor beta chain sequence along with its context. Its antigen is not identified. PCR employed 60 Vbeta and 13 Jbeta primers. Only in-frame clones appear in the TCRdb table, and some are missing; sequencing was by immunoSEQ multiplex PCR. Of more than 95,000 clones in the sample, 65% to 85% were seen once. The V gene's germline CDR1 is LNHDA and CDR2 SQIVND (reference sequence). V lost 8 bases and J 4 bases, leaving 14 bases between the germline ends. The CDR3 runs to 13 residues. While unrecorded immune exposures were likely, the donors were nominally healthy when sampled. This entry belongs to a study of cytomegalovirus exposure and HLA in healthy donors. Notes on the study in general: TCR beta V- and J-gene trimming was later associated with a missense DCLRE1C variant. Presence/absence analyses supposed approximately even sequencing depth among donors.

This clonotype was obtained from a male donor in good health and CMV-seronegative. Sequencing used PBMCs. The chain carries TRBV19 and TRBJ1-1; D possibly corresponds to TRBD1 (5 bases). CDR3 DNA: TGTGCCAGTGCAGGGAGCGGGGGCACTGAAGCTTTCTTT. Translated: CASAGSGGTEAFF.